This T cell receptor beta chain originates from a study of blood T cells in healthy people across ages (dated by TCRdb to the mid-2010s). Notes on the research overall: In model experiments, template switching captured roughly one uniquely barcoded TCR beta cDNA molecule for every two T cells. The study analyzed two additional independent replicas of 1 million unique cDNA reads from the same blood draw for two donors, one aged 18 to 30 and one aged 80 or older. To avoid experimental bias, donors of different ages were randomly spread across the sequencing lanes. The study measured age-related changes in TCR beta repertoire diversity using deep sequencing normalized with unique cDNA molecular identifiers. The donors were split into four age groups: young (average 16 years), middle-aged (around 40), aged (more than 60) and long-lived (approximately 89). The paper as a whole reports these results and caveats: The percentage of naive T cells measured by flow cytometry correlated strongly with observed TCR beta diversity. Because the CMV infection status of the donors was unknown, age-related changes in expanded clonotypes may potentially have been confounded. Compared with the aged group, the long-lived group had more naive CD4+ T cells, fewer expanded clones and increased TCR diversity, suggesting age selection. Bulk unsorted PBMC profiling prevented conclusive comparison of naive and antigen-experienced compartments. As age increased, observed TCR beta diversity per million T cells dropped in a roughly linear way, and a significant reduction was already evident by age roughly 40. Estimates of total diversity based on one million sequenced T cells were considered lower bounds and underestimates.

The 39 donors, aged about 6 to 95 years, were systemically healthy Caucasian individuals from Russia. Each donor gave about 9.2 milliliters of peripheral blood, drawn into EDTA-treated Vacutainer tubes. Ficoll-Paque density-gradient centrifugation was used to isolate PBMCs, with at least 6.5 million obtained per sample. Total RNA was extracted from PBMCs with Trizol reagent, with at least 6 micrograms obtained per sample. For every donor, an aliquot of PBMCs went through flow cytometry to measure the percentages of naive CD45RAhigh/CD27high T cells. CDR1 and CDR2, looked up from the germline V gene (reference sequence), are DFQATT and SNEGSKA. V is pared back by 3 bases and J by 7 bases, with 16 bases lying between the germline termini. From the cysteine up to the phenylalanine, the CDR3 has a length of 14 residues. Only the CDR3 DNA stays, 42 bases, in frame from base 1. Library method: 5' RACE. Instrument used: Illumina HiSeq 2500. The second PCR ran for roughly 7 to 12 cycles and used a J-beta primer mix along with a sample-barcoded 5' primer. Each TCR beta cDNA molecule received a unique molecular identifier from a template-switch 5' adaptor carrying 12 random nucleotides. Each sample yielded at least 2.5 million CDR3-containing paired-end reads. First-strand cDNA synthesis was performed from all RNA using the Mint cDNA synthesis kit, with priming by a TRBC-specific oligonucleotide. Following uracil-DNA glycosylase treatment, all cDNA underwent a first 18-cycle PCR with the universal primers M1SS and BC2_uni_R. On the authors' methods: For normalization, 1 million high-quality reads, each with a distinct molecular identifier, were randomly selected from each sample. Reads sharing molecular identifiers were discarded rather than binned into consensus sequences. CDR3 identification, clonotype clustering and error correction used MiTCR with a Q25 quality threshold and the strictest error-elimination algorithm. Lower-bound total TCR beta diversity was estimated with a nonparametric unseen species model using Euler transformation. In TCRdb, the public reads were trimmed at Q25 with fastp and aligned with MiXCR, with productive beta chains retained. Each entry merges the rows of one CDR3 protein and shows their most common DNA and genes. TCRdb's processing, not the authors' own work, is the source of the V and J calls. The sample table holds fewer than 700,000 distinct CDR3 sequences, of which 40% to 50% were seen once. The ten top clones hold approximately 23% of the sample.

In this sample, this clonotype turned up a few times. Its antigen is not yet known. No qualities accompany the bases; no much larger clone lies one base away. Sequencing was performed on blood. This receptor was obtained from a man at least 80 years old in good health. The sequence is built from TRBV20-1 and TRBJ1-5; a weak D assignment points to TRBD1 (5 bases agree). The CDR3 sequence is CSASDTGAGQPQHF. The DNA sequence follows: TGCAGTGCTAGCGATACAGGAGCGGGGCAGCCCCAGCATTTT.